Below are 8 T cell receptor beta chains sequenced from a single sample in a study of vaccination effects on CD4 cells after COVID-19. With the ViraFEST assay, the study expanded antigen-specific CD4+ T cells using viral peptide pools, then sequenced them. The culture ran for about 10 days, and then CD4+ T cells were isolated. As their vaccination, participants received two doses of either BNT162b2 or mRNA-1273. Sequencing was performed with immunoSEQ multiplex PCR; in TCRdb, only in-frame clones are kept and a portion is missing. The sample lists some 21,000 clones, less than 85% occurring once. No antigen has been assigned to these receptors. Here the sequenced sample was CD4+ T cells from PBMCs cultured with HCoV-229E spike peptides, taken after COVID-19 vaccination. Every receptor here comes from a human donor who received a COVID-19 vaccine.

The chain is built from TRBV19 and TRBJ1-1, with D possibly being TRBD1 (6 bases). This CDR3 spans 15 amino acids. Trimming stripped 3 bases from V and 1 base from J, with 12 bases between. Germline V lookup: CDR1 LNHDA, CDR2 SQIVND (reference sequence). CDR3 nucleotide sequence: TGTGCCAGTAGTATGCTCGACAGGCAGAACACTGAAGCTTTCTTT. Its translation is CASSMLDRQNTEAFF.

The CDR3 sequence is CASRKAGQGAMSEKLFF. The CDR3, as DNA: TGTGCCAGCAGGAAGGCGGGACAGGGAGCAATGAGTGAAAAACTGTTTTTT. This chain joins TRBV2 and TRBJ1-4; 9 nucleotides align to TRBD1. The CDR3 length is 17 residues. CDR1 and CDR2 (germline): SNHLY, FYNNEI. V was clipped by 6 bases and J by 7 bases; unmatched bases: 15.

The chain combines TRBV29-1 with TRBJ2-7, with D possibly matching TRBD1 (5 bases). V lost 0 bases and J 2 bases, leaving 11 bases between the germline ends. CDR3 length equals 14 residues. Germline values: CDR1 SQVTM, CDR2 ANQGSEA. This CDR3 is CSVEDRGSTYEQYF. The CDR3 nucleotides are TGCAGCGTTGAAGATAGGGGCAGCACCTACGAGCAGTACTTC.

This clone showed up just a few times. The rearrangement uses TRBV5-6 and TRBJ2-7; no clear D gene. The CDR3 runs 14 residues. V lost 4 bases and J 6 bases, leaving 17 bases between the germline ends. CDR1 and CDR2 from the germline V gene are SGHDT and YYEEEE. CDR3 protein: CASSQIAAEREQYF. DNA for the CDR3: TGTGCCAGCAGCCAAATTGCGGCGGAACGCGAGCAGTACTTC.

This clone has a single count. This chain connects TRBV10-1 to TRBJ2-2, with 9 nucleotides matching TRBD1. Germline trimming cut 2 bases from V and 3 bases from J; bases unmatched to any gene: 1. The CDR3 loop spans 15 amino acids. The germline gives CDR1 WNHNN, CDR2 SYGVQD (reference sequence). This CDR3 is CASSEGDRDTGELFF. The CDR3 nucleotides are TGCGCCAGCAGTGAGGGGGACAGGGACACCGGGGAGCTGTTTTTT.

This chain joins TRBV5-1 and TRBJ1-2, with D possibly matching TRBD1 (6 bases). Germline assignment: CDR1 SGHRS and CDR2 YFSETQ. The V end was cut by 2 bases, the J end by 8 bases, with 10 bases between. The CDR3 consists of 12 residues. As DNA, the CDR3 is TGCGCCAGCAGCTTCACAGGGTGGGGCTACACCTTC. This gives the protein CASSFTGWGYTF.

The chain has TRBV10-1 and TRBJ2-1, with 10 bases matching TRBD2. This CDR3 has 14 residues. Per the germline V gene, CDR1 is WNHNN and CDR2 is SYGVQD (reference sequence). Losses at the gene ends were 5 bases for V and 8 bases for J; bases not matched to a gene: 6. The CDR3 nucleotides are TGCGCCAGCAGTAGCGGGAGGGCCAGGGATGAGCAGTTCTTC. This translates into CASSSGRARDEQFF.

J is TRBJ2-7 and V is TRBV6-6, with TRBD1 matching 7 bases. V was pared by 6 bases and J by 0 bases, with 5 bases of the junction left unmatched. The CDR3 runs to 14 residues. Germline V gene sequence: CDR1 MNHNY, CDR2 SVGAGI (reference sequence). The DNA for the CDR3 is TGTGCCAGCAGGCAGACAGGGAGCTCCTACGAGCAGTACTTC. Translation gives CASRQTGSSYEQYF.